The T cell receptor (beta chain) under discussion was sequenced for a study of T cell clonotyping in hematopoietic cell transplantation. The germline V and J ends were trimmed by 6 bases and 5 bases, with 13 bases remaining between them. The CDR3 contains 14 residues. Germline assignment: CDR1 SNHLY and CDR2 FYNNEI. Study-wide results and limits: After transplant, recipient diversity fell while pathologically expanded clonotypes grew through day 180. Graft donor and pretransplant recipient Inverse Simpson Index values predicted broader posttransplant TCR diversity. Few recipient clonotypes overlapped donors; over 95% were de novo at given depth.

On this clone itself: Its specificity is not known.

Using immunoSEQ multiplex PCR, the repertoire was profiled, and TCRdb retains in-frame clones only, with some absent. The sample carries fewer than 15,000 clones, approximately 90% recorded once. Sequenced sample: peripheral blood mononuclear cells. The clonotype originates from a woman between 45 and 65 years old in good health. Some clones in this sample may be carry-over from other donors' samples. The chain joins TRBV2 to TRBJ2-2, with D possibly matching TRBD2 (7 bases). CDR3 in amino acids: CASRKGGGTGELFF. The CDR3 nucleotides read TGTGCCAGCAGGAAAGGGGGAGGGACCGGGGAGCTGTTTTTT.